The rows below give T cell receptor beta chains drawn from one sample of a study of T-cell memory formation after mild COVID-19. A single record per CDR3 protein comes from TCRdb applying MiXCR to the 5' RACE reads. The table lists a few hundred thousand distinct CDR3 sequences, roughly 24% of them singletons. The sequenced material came from PBMCs or a T cell subset sorted from them (not recorded which). The receptors were sampled from an adult woman who had mild COVID-19 (a few samples of this study predate the infection). Cell type and time point are not known. Each CDR3 is given with its conserved first and last residue. A D gene is named only where the DNA matches it firmly. Size is omitted from some rows. Given values are once, few, many or a class for expanded clones.

NA,TRBJ2-5,TRBV18,NA,TGTGCCAGCTCACCAGATTACCAAGAGACCCAGTACTTC,CASSPDYQETQYF
NA,TRBJ2-1,TRBV27,TRBD2,TGTGCCAGCAGTTCCAGCGGGAGTGGCTACAATGAGCAGTTCTTC,CASSSSGSGYNEQFF
many,TRBJ1-2,TRBV11-2,NA,TGTGCCAGCAGCCAGGGCCCAACGGGGGCGAACTATGGCTACACCTTC,CASSQGPTGANYGYTF
many,TRBJ2-1,TRBV7-9,NA,TGTGCCAGCAGCTTAGATAGGTACAATGAGCAGTTCTTC,CASSLDRYNEQFF
NA,TRBJ2-1,TRBV9,TRBD2,TGTGCCAGCAGCCCCCGGGTAGCGGGAGGGATTGAGCAGTTCTTC,CASSPRVAGGIEQFF
NA,TRBJ2-1,TRBV4-3,NA,TGCGCCAGCAGCCGCTCGGAGGCTAGGGATGAGCAGTTCTTC,CASSRSEARDEQFF
few,TRBJ2-2,TRBV7-2,NA,TGTGCCAGCAGCTTAGTCTTTTTCCCTGGAGCCGGGGAGCTGTTTTTT,CASSLVFFPGAGELFF
many,TRBJ2-7,TRBV6-2/TRBV6-3,TRBD1,TGTGCCAGCAGCACACCCCTGGACAGGACGTCTAAAGTTTCCTACGAGCAGTACTTC,CASSTPLDRTSKVSYEQYF
NA,TRBJ1-1,TRBV27,TRBD1,TGTGCCAGCAGTTTAACCCCGACAGGGATGAACACTGAAGCTTTCTTT,CASSLTPTGMNTEAFF
NA,TRBJ1-1,TRBV19,NA,TGTGCCAGTAGTAGGACCTCGACAGCCCTGAACACTGAAGCTTTCTTT,CASSRTSTALNTEAFF
NA,TRBJ2-1,TRBV7-2,NA,TGTGCCAGCAGCTTAATGCGACTAGAAGAGCAGTTCTTC,CASSLMRLEEQFF
NA,TRBJ1-1,TRBV7-9,NA,TGTGCCAGCAGCCTTGGGACCGGGGCTTTCTTT,CASSLGTGAFF
NA,TRBJ2-3,TRBV5-1,NA,TGCGCCAGCAGCTTGGTGGCTTTACCTAGCACAGATACGCAGTATTTT,CASSLVALPSTDTQYF
NA,TRBJ2-1,TRBV4-1,NA,TGCGCCAGCAGCCAACTGGGACGGCAACATGAGCAGTTCTTC,CASSQLGRQHEQFF
NA,TRBJ1-1,TRBV6-5,TRBD1,TGTGCCAGCAGGGACGGGACAGGGGGTCTGGCTTTCTTT,CASRDGTGGLAFF
NA,TRBJ2-3,TRBV20-1,TRBD1,TGCAGTGCTAGCCGGGACAGCGGCACAGATACGCAGTATTTT,CSASRDSGTDTQYF
NA,TRBJ2-1,TRBV7-2,NA,TGTGCCAGCAGCCGAGCCGGCTATGAGCAGTTCTTC,CASSRAGYEQFF
NA,TRBJ2-1,TRBV11-2,NA,TGTGCCAGCAGCTACCCCGGTTGGGGTCAAGACAATGAGCAGTTCTTC,CASSYPGWGQDNEQFF
NA,TRBJ1-4,TRBV20-1,NA,TGCAGTGCTAGGGAGGGTCACGGGGAAAAACTGTTTTTT,CSAREGHGEKLFF
few,TRBJ2-2,TRBV6-5,TRBD2,TGTGCCAGCAGTATAACTAGCGGGGGCCCGAACACCGGGGAGCTGTTTTTT,CASSITSGGPNTGELFF
NA,TRBJ2-2,TRBV5-5,TRBD1,TGTGCCAGCAGCTCCCTCCCACGGACAGGGTACCGCACCGGGGAGCTGTTTTTT,CASSSLPRTGYRTGELFF
NA,TRBJ2-3,TRBV3-1,NA,TGTGCCAGCAGCCAAGATGTCCAGGATACGCAGTATTTT,CASSQDVQDTQYF
NA,TRBJ2-5,TRBV19,NA,TGTGCCAGTCGCAAAGGGTTTCAGATGGAGACCCAGTACTTC,CASRKGFQMETQYF
few,TRBJ2-1,TRBV4-2,NA,TGTGCCAGCAGGGGCATTCCGGATGAGCAGTTCTTC,CASRGIPDEQFF
few,TRBJ2-3,TRBV9,NA,TGTGCCAGCAGCGTAGGGCCCCTGATGGTAGCCCAGCCTAGCACAGATACGCAGTATTTT,CASSVGPLMVAQPSTDTQYF
NA,TRBJ2-7,TRBV5-1,TRBD1,TGCGCCAGCAGCTTTGGACAGGGCCTCTCCTACGAGCAGTACTTC,CASSFGQGLSYEQYF
NA,TRBJ1-1,TRBV21-1,NA,TGTGCCAGCAGCAAAGGATGTGCGGACAGGGGAATGAACACTGAAGCTTTCTTT,CASSKGCADRGMNTEAFF
few,TRBJ1-4,TRBV12-3/TRBV12-4,TRBD1,TGTGCCAGCAGGCTGACAGGGGCTAATGAAAAACTGTTTTTT,CASRLTGANEKLFF
many,TRBJ2-7,TRBV20-1,NA,TGCAGTGCTCAGCCCCACTGGGCCTACGAGCAGTACTTC,CSAQPHWAYEQYF
NA,TRBJ2-3,TRBV20-1,TRBD2,TGCAGTGCCGTAGACCCCGAGGCGGGGGGGCCGGTTGATACGCAGTATTTT,CSAVDPEAGGPVDTQYF
few,TRBJ2-7,TRBV4-3,NA,TGCGCCAGCAGCCAAGGGGGTAGCATCCACGAGCAGTACTTC,CASSQGGSIHEQYF
NA,TRBJ1-1,TRBV12-3/TRBV12-4,NA,TGTGCCAGCAAGCCCACAGGTTATACTGAAGCTTTCTTT,CASKPTGYTEAFF
NA,TRBJ2-3,TRBV7-3,NA,TGTGCCAGCAGCTTAATCTACATAGCGGCCTCAGATACGCAGTATTTT,CASSLIYIAASDTQYF
few,TRBJ2-3,TRBV7-2,TRBD1,TGTGCCAGCAGCCTCACCGGGACAGACACAGATACGCAGTATTTT,CASSLTGTDTDTQYF
few,TRBJ1-6,TRBV12-3/TRBV12-4,TRBD1,TGTGCCAGCAGCACGACAGGGGGCGTTTTGGATTCACCCCTCCACTTT,CASSTTGGVLDSPLHF
NA,TRBJ2-7,TRBV20-1,NA,TGCAGTGCCAGGGGAGGGAAGCAGTACTTC,CSARGGKQYF
NA,TRBJ2-3,TRBV5-1,TRBD2,TGCGCCAGCAGCGCGACTAGCGGGAGTTTAACAGATACGCAGTATTTT,CASSATSGSLTDTQYF
NA,TRBJ2-2,TRBV4-2,NA,TGTGCCAGCAGCCAAGAGTGGGGGAACACCGGGGAGCTGTTTTTT,CASSQEWGNTGELFF
many,TRBJ2-7,TRBV7-9,NA,TGTGCCAGCAGATTTAACGAGCAGTACTTC,CASRFNEQYF
NA,TRBJ2-5,TRBV29-1,TRBD2,TGCAGCGTTGAAGAACGGGGGGGACAAGAGACCCAGTACTTC,CSVEERGGQETQYF
many,TRBJ2-7,TRBV4-1,TRBD1,TGCGCCAGCAGCCCCGGGGTCCTGGACAGGGCCCACGAGCAGTACTTC,CASSPGVLDRAHEQYF
NA,TRBJ2-5,TRBV5-4,NA,TGTGCCAGCAGCGGTGCCGGCGGGGAGACCCAGTACTTC,CASSGAGGETQYF
few,TRBJ2-5,TRBV7-8,TRBD2,TGTGCCAGCAGCTTTAGGCGGGAGCGCGTCGGAGAGACCCAGTACTTC,CASSFRRERVGETQYF
few,TRBJ2-7,TRBV2,TRBD1,TGTGCCAGCAGTGAAATTCCGGGACAGGGGAACTCCTACGAGCAGTACTTC,CASSEIPGQGNSYEQYF
few,TRBJ1-3,TRBV11-3,TRBD1,TGTGCCAGCAGCTTAACGACAGGGATTTTGACCATATATTTT,CASSLTTGILTIYF
NA,TRBJ2-7,TRBV20-1,NA,TGCAGTGCTGACATCGGTTACGAGCAGTACTTC,CSADIGYEQYF
NA,TRBJ1-2,TRBV29-1,NA,TGCAGCGTTATCCCGGGGGGCCACAGCCGGTCGTCGGCCTATGGCTACACCTTC,CSVIPGGHSRSSAYGYTF
NA,TRBJ1-1,TRBV9,NA,TGTGCCATCACAGGGAGGCTTCCGAACACTGAAGCTTTCTTT,CAITGRLPNTEAFF
many,TRBJ2-7,TRBV5-6,NA,TGTGCCAGCTCCGATCCTCCCGGGAGAATCTCCTACGAGCAGTACTTC,CASSDPPGRISYEQYF
NA,TRBJ1-6,TRBV11-2,TRBD1,TGTGCCAGCAGCTTGGCGGGACAGGGCAGCTCACCCCTCCACTTT,CASSLAGQGSSPLHF
few,TRBJ2-1,TRBV12-5,NA,TGTGCTAGTGGTTCACCGACAGACTCCAATGAGCAGTTCTTC,CASGSPTDSNEQFF
many,TRBJ2-2,TRBV7-2,NA,TGTGCCAGCAGCTTATTCCTCCGGGCCGGCGGGGAGCTGTTTTTT,CASSLFLRAGGELFF
NA,TRBJ1-5,TRBV19,TRBD1,TGTGCCAGTAGTTTCGGGACAGCAGGAAATCAGCCCCAGCATTTT,CASSFGTAGNQPQHF
many,TRBJ2-2,TRBV7-9,TRBD1,TGTGCCAGCAGCCAAGGACAGGGACCCACCGGGGAGCTGTTTTTT,CASSQGQGPTGELFF
few,TRBJ1-5,TRBV7-6,NA,TGTGCCAGCAGCTCCCTCCGGAATCAGCCCCAGCATTTT,CASSSLRNQPQHF
many,TRBJ2-1,TRBV7-6,TRBD2,TGTGCCAGCAGCCAGCTAGCGGGGGGGCGTCCTGAGCAGTTCTTC,CASSQLAGGRPEQFF
few,TRBJ2-7,TRBV6-2/TRBV6-3,NA,TGTGCCAGCAGAGGGGACTACGAGCAGTACTTC,CASRGDYEQYF
NA,TRBJ2-2,TRBV19,NA,TGTGCCAGTAGTATCCCCTGGGCCGGGGAGCTGTTTTTT,CASSIPWAGELFF
few,TRBJ2-1,TRBV2,NA,TGTGCCAGCAGGTCTCCGAGGCGGGATGAGCAGTTCTTC,CASRSPRRDEQFF